The 30 T cell receptor beta chains reported below all come from one sample, sequenced in a study of cytomegalovirus exposure and HLA in healthy donors. Here immunoSEQ multiplex PCR was the method, and the copy in TCRdb shows in-frame clones only, minus some. The data hold approximately 58,000 clones, with roughly nine tenths observed a single time. The sample was PBMCs. These receptors came from a woman aged 25 to 39 in good health and CMV-seronegative.

The chain has TRBV18 and TRBJ2-1, with a tentative D call TRBD2 (6 bases). Germline lookup yields CDR1 KGHSH and CDR2 LQKENI. The CDR3 extends over 15 amino acids. Trimming removed 0 bases at V and 10 bases at J, with 16 bases between. The CDR3 reads CASSPPSTSLGEQFF. CDR3 nucleotide sequence: TGTGCCAGCTCACCACCTTCCACTAGCCTAGGCGAGCAGTTCTTC.

The V call is TRBV6-5, the J call TRBJ2-7; possible D gene TRBD1, 6 bases. Trimming took 6 bases from V and 2 from J, leaving 11 bases between them. From germline, CDR1 is MNHEY and CDR2 SVGAGI. This CDR3 is built from 13 residues. As DNA, the CDR3 is TGTGCCAGCAGAGGGGGTACAACCTACGAGCAGTACTTC. It translates to CASRGGTTYEQYF.

V and J are TRBV19 and TRBJ2-1; D unclear. CDR3 length: 13 amino acids. Trimming cost V 7 bases and J 8 bases, with 15 bases left between them. CDR1 and CDR2 from the germline V gene are LNHDA and SQIVND (reference sequence). CDR3 nucleotide sequence: TGTGCCAGTAATTCCAGGAATGTAGATGAGCAGTTCTTC. It specifies CASNSRNVDEQFF.

The chain couples TRBV6-5 to TRBJ2-7; 8 bases align to TRBD2. The CDR3 covers 14 residues. CDR1 and CDR2 from the germline V gene are MNHEY and SVGAGI. V was pared by 6 bases and J by 6 bases, with 10 bases of the junction left unmatched. Written as DNA, the CDR3 is TGTGCCAGCAGGTCCGCGGGAGGAGCACCCGAGCAGTACTTC. It specifies CASRSAGGAPEQYF.

This sequence joins TRBV28 and TRBJ2-2, with 7 bases matching TRBD1. The CDR3 extends over 15 amino acids. Germline CDR1 is MDHEN and CDR2 is SYDVKM. V lost 6 bases and J lost 2; bases outside the gene matches: 6. The CDR3 sequence is CASRAGTDNTGELFF. Written as DNA, the CDR3 is TGTGCCAGCAGGGCCGGGACAGACAACACCGGGGAGCTGTTTTTT. The full variable domain, with the rest looked up from reference TRBV28 and TRBJ2-2, is DVKVTQSSRYLVKRTGEKVFLECVQDMDHENMFWYRQDPGLGLRLIYFSYDVKMKEKGDIPEGYSVSREKKERFSLILESASTNQTSMYLCASRAGTDNTGELFFGEGSRLTVL.

This sequence joins TRBV6-5 and TRBJ2-7; D unresolved. Trimming shortened V by 2 bases and J by 7 bases, and 6 bases separated the two germline ends. Germline loops: CDR1 MNHEY, CDR2 SVGAGI. This CDR3 region has 11 residues. Here the CDR3 reads CASSYDGEQYF. Written as DNA, the CDR3 is TGTGCCAGCAGTTACGACGGGGAGCAGTACTTC.

The gene calls are TRBV30 and TRBJ1-3; unclear D gene. The CDR3 contains 14 residues. Germline CDR1 is GTSNPN and CDR2 is SVGIG (reference sequence). Between the trimmed V and J ends, which lost 4 bases and 0 bases, there was a span of 10 bases. The CDR3: CAWTGLYSGNTIYF. The DNA of the CDR3 is TGTGCCTGGACAGGACTATACTCTGGAAACACCATATATTTT.

The V call is TRBV6-4, the J call TRBJ1-1; no clear D gene. This CDR3 has 14 amino acids. V was pared by 0 bases and J by 1 base, with 6 bases between. The V gene's germline CDR1 is MRHNA and CDR2 SNTAGT. The CDR3 sequence: CASSDSSGNTEAFF. CDR3 nucleotide sequence: TGTGCCAGCAGTGACTCGTCAGGGAACACTGAAGCTTTCTTT.

CDR3 sequence reads: CASSQDRSTGGSGELFF. The CDR3 DNA sequence: TGCGCCAGCAGCCAAGATAGGTCGACAGGGGGCTCCGGGGAGCTGTTTTTT. The V and J genes are TRBV4-3 and TRBJ2-2, with TRBD1 matching over 10 bases. The CDR3 extends over 17 amino acids. The germline V gene has CDR1 LGHNA and CDR2 YSLEER. Trimming removed 0 bases from V and 6 bases from J; junction bases left unmatched: 7.

This chain uses TRBV4-3 with TRBJ2-1, with TRBD2 identical over 7 bases. V lost 4 bases, J lost 4 bases, and 7 bases stayed unmatched. There are 15 residues in the CDR3. Germline V CDR1 and CDR2: LGHNA, YSLEER. CDR3 in DNA: TGCGCCAGCAGCCCCTTCTTGCGGGAGTACAATGAGCAGTTCTTC. This codes for CASSPFLREYNEQFF.

This rearrangement joins TRBV18 to TRBJ1-4; 9 bases align to TRBD1. The CDR3 covers 15 residues. The germline V gene has CDR1 KGHSH and CDR2 LQKENI. The ends lost 6 bases at V and 8 bases at J; junction bases unmatched: 10. CDR3: CASSIAGTGNEKLFF. CDR3 DNA sequence: TGTGCCAGCTCTATCGCCGGGACAGGGAACGAAAAACTGTTTTTT. The complete variable domain, with remaining parts taken from reference TRBV18 and TRBJ1-4, reads NAGVMQNPRHLVRRRGQEARLRCSPMKGHSHVYWYRQLPEEGLKFMVYLQKENIIDESGMPKERFSAEFPKEGPSILRIQQVVRGDSAAYFCASSIAGTGNEKLFFGSGTQLSVL.

This chain joins TRBV7-8 and TRBJ2-5; TRBD2 agrees at 14 bases. V lost 6 bases to trimming and J lost 2 bases; unmatched junction nucleotides: 8. The germline V gene has CDR1 SGHVS and CDR2 FQNEAQ. The CDR3 runs to 17 residues. CDR3 nucleotide sequence: TGTGCCAGCAGGGGGACTAGCGGGAGTGACCTACAAGAGACCCAGTACTTC. This codes for CASRGTSGSDLQETQYF.

The J gene is TRBJ2-1, the V gene TRBV2; 7 bases are shared with TRBD2. V lost 6 bases and J lost 8; bases outside the gene matches: 10. CDR3 length: 14 residues. Looked up from germline, CDR1 is SNHLY and CDR2 is FYNNEI. The CDR3 DNA is TGTGCCAGCAGCCCGACTAGCCGGTTCTATGAGCAGTTCTTC. Translated, it gives CASSPTSRFYEQFF.

The chain has TRBV11-1 and TRBJ2-5, with 11 bases lining up with TRBD1. V lost 8 bases to trimming and J lost 5 bases; unmatched junction nucleotides: 4. CDR1 and CDR2 from the germline V gene are SGHAT and FQDESV (reference sequence). The CDR3 sequence is 13 residues long. The CDR3 sequence is CASGDRGVETQYF. The CDR3 DNA follows: TGTGCCAGCGGGGACAGGGGGGTCGAGACCCAGTACTTC.

J is TRBJ2-3 and V is TRBV4-2; a possible D gene is TRBD1 (5 bases). The V gene's germline CDR1 is LGHNA and CDR2 YNFKEQ. V dropped 0 bases and J dropped 3 bases, with 10 bases sitting between them. CDR3 length: 15 residues. The DNA for the CDR3 is TGTGCCAGCAGCCAAGAGGGGCCAACTACAGATACGCAGTATTTT. It encodes CASSQEGPTTDTQYF.

This clone was found once. V is TRBV11-2 and J is TRBJ2-2, with TRBD2 matching over 9 bases. There are 15 residues in the CDR3. The trim removed 3 bases at V and 7 bases at J, leaving 6 bases unmatched. Germline V gives CDR1 SGHAT, CDR2 FQNNGV. The CDR3 loop reads CASSFGLAGSGELFF. The CDR3 DNA reads TGTGCCAGCAGCTTCGGGCTAGCGGGAAGCGGGGAGCTGTTTTTT.

The chain employs TRBV19 and TRBJ1-5, with 8 bases that match TRBD1. Germline loops: CDR1 LNHDA, CDR2 SQIVND (reference sequence). Unmatched junction bases numbered 7, after V lost 8 bases and J lost 1 base. This CDR3 has 15 amino acids. The CDR3 loop reads CASGRTGISNQPQHF. The CDR3 DNA follows: TGTGCCAGTGGACGGACAGGGATAAGCAATCAGCCCCAGCATTTT. Full variable domain (remainder filled in from reference TRBV19 and TRBJ1-5): DGGITQSPKYLFRKEGQNVTLSCEQNLNHDAMYWYRQDPGQGLRLIYYSQIVNDFQKGDIAEGYSVSREKKESFPLTVTSAQKNPTAFYLCASGRTGISNQPQHFGDGTRLSIL.

The chain combines TRBV11-2 with TRBJ2-1, with TRBD2 matching over 8 bases. CDR1 and CDR2 (germline): SGHAT, FQNNGV. The CDR3 contains 19 residues. V gave up 0 bases and J gave up 2 bases; unmatched junction bases: 12. CDR3 amino acids: CASSLDLDLAGKTYNEQFF. The CDR3 DNA reads as TGTGCCAGCAGCTTAGATCTTGATTTAGCGGGAAAGACCTACAATGAGCAGTTCTTC.

V gene TRBV27 combines with J gene TRBJ1-5; D is uncertain. The CDR3 has 15 amino acids. V was shortened by 6 bases and J by 7 bases, with 19 bases between the two germline ends. From germline, CDR1 is MNHEY and CDR2 SMNVEV (reference sequence). The CDR3 loop reads CASSSMEEGGQPQHF. The CDR3 DNA reads TGTGCCAGCAGCTCGATGGAGGAAGGAGGGCAGCCCCAGCATTTT.

The chain couples TRBV4-1 to TRBJ2-7; 11 bases align to TRBD2. V lost 1 base to trimming and J lost 3 bases; unmatched junction nucleotides: 8. Germline CDR1 is MGHRA and CDR2 is YSYEKL. The CDR3 extends over 17 amino acids. CDR3 bases: TGCGCCAGCAGCCAAGGCCGGGCTAGCGGGAGGAGCTACGAGCAGTACTTC. It encodes CASSQGRASGRSYEQYF.

V gene TRBV7-2 combines with J gene TRBJ2-5; 7 nucleotides align to TRBD2. Germline CDR1 and CDR2: SGHTA and FQGNSA. The CDR3 has 14 residues. V dropped 1 base and J dropped 4; count of bases not matched to a gene: 3. For the CDR3, the DNA is TGTGCCAGCAGCTTAGTTTTAGCGGGAGAGACCCAGTACTTC. This translates into CASSLVLAGETQYF.

The chain has TRBV19 and TRBJ2-6, with TRBD1 identical over 8 bases. Germline V gives CDR1 LNHDA, CDR2 SQIVND (reference sequence). V lost 9 bases and J lost 2; bases outside the gene matches: 6. This CDR3 is 15 amino acids long. The CDR3 DNA follows: TGTGCCAGCCTCATGACAGGGGCTGGGGCCAACGTCCTGACTTTC. Encoded protein: CASLMTGAGANVLTF.

This chain connects TRBV6-5 to TRBJ1-5; 9 bases fit TRBD1. Trimming cost V 7 bases and J 6 bases; bases outside gene matches: 10. CDR3 size: 15 residues. CDR1 MNHEY and CDR2 SVGAGI come from the germline V gene. The chain's CDR3 is CASNPGQGSGQPQHF. In DNA, the CDR3 is TGTGCCAGCAATCCGGGACAGGGAAGCGGTCAGCCCCAGCATTTT.

V gene TRBV2 combines with J gene TRBJ2-5; D is ambiguous. The V end lost 6 bases, the J end lost 5 bases, and 4 bases lay between the germline ends. Germline V lookup: CDR1 SNHLY, CDR2 FYNNEI. CDR3 size: 10 residues. The CDR3 DNA reads TGTGCCAGCAGCAGGGAGACCCAGTACTTC. Amino acids: CASSRETQYF.

There are a few counts of this clone. This rearrangement joins TRBV7-9 to TRBJ1-1; D not resolved. The germline gives CDR1 SEHNR, CDR2 FQNEAQ (reference sequence). The CDR3 extends over 14 amino acids. The V end lost 3 bases, the J end lost 0 bases, and 8 bases lay between the germline ends. CDR3 sequence reads: CASSFSRLNTEAFF. In DNA, the CDR3 is TGTGCCAGCAGCTTTTCTAGGTTGAACACTGAAGCTTTCTTT.

V usage is TRBV6-5 and J usage is TRBJ2-7, with D possibly TRBD1 on 6 matching bases. The V gene's germline CDR1 is MNHEY and CDR2 SVGAGI. The CDR3 runs 12 residues. Trimming shortened V by 6 bases and J by 3 bases, and 9 bases separated the two germline ends. The chain's CDR3 is CASRQGVYEQYF. The CDR3 DNA reads as TGTGCCAGCAGACAGGGAGTCTACGAGCAGTACTTC.

This sequence joins TRBV6-5 and TRBJ2-7; TRBD2 aligns across 11 bases. CDR1 and CDR2 from the germline V gene are MNHEY and SVGAGI. V lost 4 bases, J lost 6 bases, and 5 bases stayed unmatched. The CDR3 sequence is 14 residues long. The CDR3 loop reads CASSLATSGTEQYF. CDR3 DNA sequence: TGTGCCAGCAGTTTAGCGACTAGCGGGACCGAGCAGTACTTC.

The V gene is TRBV7-9, the J gene TRBJ2-7; the match to TRBD1 covers 9 bases. CDR1 is SEHNR and CDR2 is FQNEAQ in the germline V gene (reference sequence). The CDR3 covers 15 residues. V lost 4 bases to trimming and J lost 5 bases; unmatched junction nucleotides: 9. The CDR3: CASSWGQGRSHEQYF. As DNA, the CDR3 is TGTGCCAGCAGCTGGGGACAGGGTAGAAGTCACGAGCAGTACTTC.

About this clone: A junction boundary mismatches the germline segment, possibly from a read error. The CDR3 DNA sequence: TGTGCCAGCAGCTTGTTCGACCGGGTGTCTGGAGACACCATATATTTT. Translating gives CASSLFDRVSGDTIYF. The chain carries TRBV7-2 and TRBJ1-3; no reliable D call. This CDR3 is 16 amino acids long. From germline, CDR1 is SGHTA and CDR2 FQGNSA.

This clone has just one count. The V and J genes are TRBV27 and TRBJ2-7; 8 bases fit TRBD1. The CDR3 sequence is 13 residues long. After removal of 6 bases from V and 1 base from J, the junction contained 2 bases not matched to a gene. The V gene's germline CDR1 is MNHEY and CDR2 SMNVEV (reference sequence). In nucleotides, the CDR3 is TGTGCCAGCAGGAGACAGGGGTCCTACGAGCAGTACTTC. It translates to CASRRQGSYEQYF.